The present T cell receptor beta chain was sequenced within a study of CD8 T cells in ankylosing spondylitis. This clonotype was counted only a few times. V lost 0 bases and J 4 bases, leaving 21 bases between the germline ends. In germline, CDR1 is MNHEY, CDR2 SVGAGI. The CDR3 contains 18 residues. A single record per CDR3 protein comes from TCRdb applying MiXCR to the 5' RACE reads. This table has tens of thousands of distinct CDR3 sequences, approximately 30% appearing once. This TCR was sampled from a male donor with ankylosing spondylitis or in good health (not recorded which). J is TRBJ2-5 and V is TRBV6-5; D may match TRBD1 or TRBD2 (6 bases each). Input material: blood, either unsorted or a sorted T cell fraction (not recorded which). The CDR3 reads CASSYSIFGGLRGETQYF. The CDR3 DNA is TGTGCCAGCAGTTACTCGATTTTTGGGGGGCTGCGTGGAGAGACCCAGTACTTC.